This T cell receptor beta chain derives from a study of T cell repertoires in cytomegalovirus infection. Points from the study as a whole: HLA-C-restricted CMV-specific TCR beta clonotypes prevailed in the ex vivo response.

A note on this clonotype: As yet, its antigen is unknown.

TCRdb processed the reads anew with MiXCR; each CDR3 protein has one entry. Of more than 400,000 distinct CDR3 sequences in the sample, 26% are singletons; the top ten hold about 13%. The receptor comes from a human donor in good health (CMV status not recorded). Some clones in this sample may be carry-over from other donors' samples. The material sequenced was PBMCs.

The CDR3 sequence is CASSLQGAENTEAFF. The DNA for the CDR3 is TGTGCCAGCAGCTTACAGGGGGCGGAGAACACTGAAGCTTTCTTT. This rearrangement joins TRBV7-9 to TRBJ1-1, with 8 positions matching TRBD1. The CDR3 length is 15 residues. With 2 bases clipped from V and 1 base from J, the junction kept 3 bases outside the gene matches. The germline CDR1 and CDR2 sequences are SEHNR and FQNEAQ (reference sequence).